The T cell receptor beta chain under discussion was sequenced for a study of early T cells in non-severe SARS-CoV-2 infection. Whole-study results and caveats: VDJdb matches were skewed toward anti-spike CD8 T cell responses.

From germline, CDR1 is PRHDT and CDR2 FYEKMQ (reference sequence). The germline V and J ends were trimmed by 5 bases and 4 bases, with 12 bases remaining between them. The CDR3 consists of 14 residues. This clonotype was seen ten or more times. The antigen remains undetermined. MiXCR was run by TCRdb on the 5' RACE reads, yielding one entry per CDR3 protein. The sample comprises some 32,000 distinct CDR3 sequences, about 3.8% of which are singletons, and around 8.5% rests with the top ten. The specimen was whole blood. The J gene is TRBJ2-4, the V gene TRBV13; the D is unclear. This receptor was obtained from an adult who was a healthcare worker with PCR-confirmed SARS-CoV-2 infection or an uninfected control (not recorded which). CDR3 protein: CASSPRWGKNIQYF. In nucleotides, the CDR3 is TGTGCCAGCAGCCCTCGGTGGGGAAAAAACATTCAGTACTTC.